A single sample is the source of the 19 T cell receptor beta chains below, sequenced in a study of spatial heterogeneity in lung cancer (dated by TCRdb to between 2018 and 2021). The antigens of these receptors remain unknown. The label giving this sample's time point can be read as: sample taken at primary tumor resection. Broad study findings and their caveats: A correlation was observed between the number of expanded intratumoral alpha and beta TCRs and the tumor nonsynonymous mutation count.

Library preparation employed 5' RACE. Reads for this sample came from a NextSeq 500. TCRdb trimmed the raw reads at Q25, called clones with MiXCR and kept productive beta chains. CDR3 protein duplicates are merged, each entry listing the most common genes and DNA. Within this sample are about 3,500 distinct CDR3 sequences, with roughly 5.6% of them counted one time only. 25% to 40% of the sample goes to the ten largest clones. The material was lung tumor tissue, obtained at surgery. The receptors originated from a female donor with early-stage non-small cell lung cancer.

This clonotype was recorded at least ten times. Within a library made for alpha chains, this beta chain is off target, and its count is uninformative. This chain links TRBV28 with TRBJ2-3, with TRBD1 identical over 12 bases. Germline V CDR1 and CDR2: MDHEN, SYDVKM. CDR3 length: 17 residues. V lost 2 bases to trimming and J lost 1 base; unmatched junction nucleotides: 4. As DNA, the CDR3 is TGTGCCAGCAGTTTAGGGACAGGGGGCTTGGGCACAGATACGCAGTATTTT. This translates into CASSLGTGGLGTDTQYF.

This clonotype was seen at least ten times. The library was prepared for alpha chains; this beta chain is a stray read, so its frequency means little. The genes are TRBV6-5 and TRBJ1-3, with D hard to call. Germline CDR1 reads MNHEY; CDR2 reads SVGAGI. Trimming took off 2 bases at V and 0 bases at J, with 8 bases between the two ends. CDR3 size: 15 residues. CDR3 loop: CASSYDQYSGNTIYF. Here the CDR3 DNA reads TGTGCCAGCAGTTACGATCAGTACTCTGGAAACACCATATATTTT.

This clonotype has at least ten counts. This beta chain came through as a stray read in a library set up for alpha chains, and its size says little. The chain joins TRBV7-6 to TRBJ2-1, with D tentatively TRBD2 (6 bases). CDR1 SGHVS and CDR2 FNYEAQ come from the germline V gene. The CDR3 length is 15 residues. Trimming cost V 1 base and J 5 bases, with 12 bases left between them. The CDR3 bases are TGTGCCAGCAGCTTAGGCGGGATTGGGAACAATGAGCAGTTCTTC. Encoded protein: CASSLGGIGNNEQFF.

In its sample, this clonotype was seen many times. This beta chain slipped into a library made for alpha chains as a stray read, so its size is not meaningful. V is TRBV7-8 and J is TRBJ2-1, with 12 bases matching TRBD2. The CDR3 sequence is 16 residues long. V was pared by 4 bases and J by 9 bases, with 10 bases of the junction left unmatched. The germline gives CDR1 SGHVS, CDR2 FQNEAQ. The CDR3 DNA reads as TGTGCCAGCAGCTCCCTCGGACTAGCGGGGACAGGTGAGCAGTTCTTC. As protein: CASSSLGLAGTGEQFF.

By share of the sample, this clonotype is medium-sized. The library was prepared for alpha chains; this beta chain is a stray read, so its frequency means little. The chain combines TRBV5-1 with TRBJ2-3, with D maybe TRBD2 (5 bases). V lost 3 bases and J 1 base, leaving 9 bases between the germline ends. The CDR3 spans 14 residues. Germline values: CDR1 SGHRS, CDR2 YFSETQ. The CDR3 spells CASSWSGGTDTQYF. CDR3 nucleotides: TGCGCCAGCAGCTGGAGCGGTGGCACAGATACGCAGTATTTT.

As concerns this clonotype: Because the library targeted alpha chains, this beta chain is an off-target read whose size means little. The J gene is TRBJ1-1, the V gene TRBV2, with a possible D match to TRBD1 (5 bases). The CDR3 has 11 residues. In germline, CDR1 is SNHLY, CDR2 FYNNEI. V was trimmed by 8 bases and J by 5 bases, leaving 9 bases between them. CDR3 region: CASQGVTEAFF. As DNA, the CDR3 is TGTGCCAGCCAGGGTGTAACTGAAGCTTTCTTT.

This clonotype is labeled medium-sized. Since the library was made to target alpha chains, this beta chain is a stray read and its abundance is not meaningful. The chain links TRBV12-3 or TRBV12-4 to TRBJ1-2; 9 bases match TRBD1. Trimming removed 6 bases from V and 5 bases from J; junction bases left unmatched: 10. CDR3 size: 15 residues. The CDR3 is CASSLSLGQGYGYTF. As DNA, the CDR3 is TGTGCCAGCAGCTTAAGCCTGGGACAGGGTTATGGCTACACCTTC.

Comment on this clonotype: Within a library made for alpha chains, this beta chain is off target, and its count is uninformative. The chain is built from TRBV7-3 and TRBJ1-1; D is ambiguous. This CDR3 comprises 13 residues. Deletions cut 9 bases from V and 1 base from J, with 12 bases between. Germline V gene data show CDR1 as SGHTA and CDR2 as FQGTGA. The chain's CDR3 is CASRRNPNTEAFF. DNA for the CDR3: TGTGCCAGTAGGCGGAATCCGAACACTGAAGCTTTCTTT.

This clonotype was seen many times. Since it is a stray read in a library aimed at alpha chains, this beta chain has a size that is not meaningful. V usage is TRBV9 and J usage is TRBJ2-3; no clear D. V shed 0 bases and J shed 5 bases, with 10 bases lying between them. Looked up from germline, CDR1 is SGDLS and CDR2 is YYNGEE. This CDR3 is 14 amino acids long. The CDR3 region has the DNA TGTGCCAGCAGCGTAGGCGGATACGGAGATACGCAGTATTTT. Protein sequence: CASSVGGYGDTQYF.

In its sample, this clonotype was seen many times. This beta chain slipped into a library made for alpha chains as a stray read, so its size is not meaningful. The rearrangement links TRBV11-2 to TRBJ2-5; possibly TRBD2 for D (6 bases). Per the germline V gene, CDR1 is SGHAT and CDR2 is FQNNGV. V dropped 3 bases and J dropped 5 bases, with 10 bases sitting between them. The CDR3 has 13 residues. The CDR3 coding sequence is TGTGCCAGCAGCTTGCCGGGGAGGGAGACCCAGTACTTC. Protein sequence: CASSLPGRETQYF.

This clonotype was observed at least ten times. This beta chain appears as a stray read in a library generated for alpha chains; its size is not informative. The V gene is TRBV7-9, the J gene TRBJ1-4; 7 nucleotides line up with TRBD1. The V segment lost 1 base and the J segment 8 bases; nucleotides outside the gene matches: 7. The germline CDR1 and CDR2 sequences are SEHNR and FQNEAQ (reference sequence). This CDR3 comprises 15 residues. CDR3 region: CASSLETGTDEKLFF. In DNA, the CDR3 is TGTGCCAGCAGCTTAGAAACCGGGACAGACGAAAAACTGTTTTTT.

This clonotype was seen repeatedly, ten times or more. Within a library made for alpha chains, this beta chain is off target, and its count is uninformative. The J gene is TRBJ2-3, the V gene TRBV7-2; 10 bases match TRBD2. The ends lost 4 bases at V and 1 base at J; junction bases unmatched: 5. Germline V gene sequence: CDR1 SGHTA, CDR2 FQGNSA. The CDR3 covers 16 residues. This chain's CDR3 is CASSSLAGLGTDTQYF. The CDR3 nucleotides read TGTGCCAGCAGCTCACTAGCGGGGTTGGGCACAGATACGCAGTATTTT.

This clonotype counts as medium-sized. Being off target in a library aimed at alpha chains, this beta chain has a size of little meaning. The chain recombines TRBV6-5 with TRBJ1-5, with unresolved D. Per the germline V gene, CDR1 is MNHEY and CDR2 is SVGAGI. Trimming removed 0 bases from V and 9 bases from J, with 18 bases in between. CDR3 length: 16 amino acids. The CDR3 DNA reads TGTGCCAGCAGTTACTCCCCACCCCGATTGGGCGGGCCCCAGCATTTT. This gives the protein CASSYSPPRLGGPQHF.

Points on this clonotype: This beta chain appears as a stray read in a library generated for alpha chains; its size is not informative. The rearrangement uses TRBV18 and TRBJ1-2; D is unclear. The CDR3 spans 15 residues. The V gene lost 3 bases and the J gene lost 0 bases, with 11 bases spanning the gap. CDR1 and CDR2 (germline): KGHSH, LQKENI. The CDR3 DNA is TGTGCCAGCTCACCCGGCGGGTTAACTAACTATGGCTACACCTTC. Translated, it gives CASSPGGLTNYGYTF.

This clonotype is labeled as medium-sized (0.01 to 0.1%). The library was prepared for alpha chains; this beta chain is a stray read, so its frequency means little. The DNA for the CDR3 is TGTGCCATCAGTGAGAAAAGCGGGAAAACCGGGGAGCTGTTTTTT. This translates into CAISEKSGKTGELFF. The V call is TRBV10-3, the J call TRBJ2-2, with 7 bases identical to TRBD2. CDR1 is ENHRY and CDR2 is SYGVKD in the germline V gene. The CDR3 sequence is 15 residues long. V dropped 2 bases and J dropped 5; count of bases not matched to a gene: 5.

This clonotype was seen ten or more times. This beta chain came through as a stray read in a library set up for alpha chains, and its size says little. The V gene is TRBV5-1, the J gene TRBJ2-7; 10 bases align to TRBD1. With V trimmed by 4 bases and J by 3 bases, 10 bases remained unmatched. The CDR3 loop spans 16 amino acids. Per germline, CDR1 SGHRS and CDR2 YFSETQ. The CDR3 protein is CASSKDPGQGSYEQYF. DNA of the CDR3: TGCGCCAGCAGCAAGGACCCGGGACAGGGGAGCTACGAGCAGTACTTC.

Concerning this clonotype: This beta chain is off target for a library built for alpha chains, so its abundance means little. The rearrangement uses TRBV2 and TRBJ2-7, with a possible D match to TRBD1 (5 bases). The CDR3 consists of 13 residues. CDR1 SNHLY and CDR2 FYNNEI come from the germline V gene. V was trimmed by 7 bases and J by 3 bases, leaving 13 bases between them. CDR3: CASIFDRRYEQYF. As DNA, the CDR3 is TGTGCCAGCATCTTTGACAGACGCTACGAGCAGTACTTC.

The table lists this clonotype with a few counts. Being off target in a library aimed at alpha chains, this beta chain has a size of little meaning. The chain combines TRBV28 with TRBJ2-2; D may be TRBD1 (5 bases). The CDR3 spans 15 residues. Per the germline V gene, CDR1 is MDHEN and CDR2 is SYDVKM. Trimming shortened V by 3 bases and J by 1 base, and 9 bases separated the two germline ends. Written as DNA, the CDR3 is TGTGCCAGCAGTTTTTTGCAGGGGAACACCGGGGAGCTGTTTTTT. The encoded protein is CASSFLQGNTGELFF.

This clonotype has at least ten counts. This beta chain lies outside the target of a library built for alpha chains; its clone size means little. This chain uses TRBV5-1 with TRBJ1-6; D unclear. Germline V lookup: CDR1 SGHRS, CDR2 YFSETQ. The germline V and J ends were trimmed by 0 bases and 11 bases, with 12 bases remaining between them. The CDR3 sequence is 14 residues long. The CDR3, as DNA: TGCGCCAGCAGCTTGGAGGGCAGTTTAACACCCCTCCACTTT. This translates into CASSLEGSLTPLHF.